This T cell receptor beta chain was captured in a study of T cell repertoires in cytomegalovirus infection. Turning to this clonotype: Its matching antigen is unknown. Compared with germline, one end of the junction differs, possibly owing to a read error.

Via MiXCR, TCRdb re-called the reads, giving one row per CDR3 protein. The sample includes about 920,000 distinct CDR3 sequences, 25% to 40% of them seen just once. The CDR3 consists of 17 residues. This chain connects TRBV12-3 or TRBV12-4 to TRBJ2-1; 15 bases match TRBD2. The starting material was cultured CD8+ T cells from PBMCs, obtained from culture after CMV antigen stimulation. The clonotype comes from a human donor in good health (CMV status not recorded). Some clones in this sample may be carry-over from other donors' samples. The CDR3 DNA follows: TGTGTCAGCAGCCCGGGACTAGCGGGGGGAGGTGACAATGAGCAGTTCTTC. Protein product: CVSSPGLAGGGDNEQFF.